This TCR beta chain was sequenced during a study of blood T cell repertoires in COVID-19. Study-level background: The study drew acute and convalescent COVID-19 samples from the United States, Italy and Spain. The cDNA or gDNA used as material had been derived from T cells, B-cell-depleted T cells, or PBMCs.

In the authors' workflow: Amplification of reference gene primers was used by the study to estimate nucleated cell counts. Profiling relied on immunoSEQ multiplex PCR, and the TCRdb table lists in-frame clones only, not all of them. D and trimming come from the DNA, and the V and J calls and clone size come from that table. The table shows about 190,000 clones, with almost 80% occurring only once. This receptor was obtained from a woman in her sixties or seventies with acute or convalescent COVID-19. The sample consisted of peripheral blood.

The CDR3 reads CASSFFLVSSYNEQFF. In DNA, the CDR3 is TGCGCCAGCAGCTTCTTTCTGGTGAGCTCCTACAATGAGCAGTTCTTC. This rearrangement joins TRBV5-1 to TRBJ2-1; D unclear. The CDR3 is made up of 16 amino acids. Germline CDR1 and CDR2: SGHRS and YFSETQ. Trimming took off 2 bases at V and 0 bases at J, with 12 bases between the two ends.